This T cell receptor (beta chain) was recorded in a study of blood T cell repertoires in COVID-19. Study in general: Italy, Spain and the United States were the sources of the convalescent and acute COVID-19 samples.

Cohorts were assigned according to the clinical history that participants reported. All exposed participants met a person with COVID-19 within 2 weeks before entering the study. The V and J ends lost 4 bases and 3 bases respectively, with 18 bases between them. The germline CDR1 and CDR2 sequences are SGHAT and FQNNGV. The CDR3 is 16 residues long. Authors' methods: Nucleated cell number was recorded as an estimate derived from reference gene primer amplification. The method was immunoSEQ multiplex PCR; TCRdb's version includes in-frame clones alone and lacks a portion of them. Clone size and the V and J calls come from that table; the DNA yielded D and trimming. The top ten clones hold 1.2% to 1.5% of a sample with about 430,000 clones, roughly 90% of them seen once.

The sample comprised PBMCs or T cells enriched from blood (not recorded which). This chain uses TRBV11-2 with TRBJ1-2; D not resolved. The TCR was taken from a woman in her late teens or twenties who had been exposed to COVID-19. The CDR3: CASSSAAGLRDYGYTF. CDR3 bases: TGTGCCAGCAGCTCCGCCGCGGGCCTCAGAGACTATGGCTACACCTTC.